Below, 21 T cell receptor beta chains from the same sample are listed, as sequenced in a study of blood T cell repertoires in COVID-19 (dated by TCRdb to 2020 to 2022). The method behind the library was the immunoSEQ multiplex PCR assay. TCRdb mirrors the immuneACCESS table, restricted to in-frame sequences. Some clones are absent from its copies; in checked studies, under half trace to an unresolved V gene, and the reason for the others is unknown. The sample table records over 300,000 clones; 75% to 90% of these occur just once. The ten largest clones capture roughly 2.2% of the sample. Material: PBMCs or T cells enriched from blood (not recorded which). These receptors originate from a man aged 25 to 45 who had recovered from COVID-19.

The V and J genes are TRBV4-2 and TRBJ2-5; 7 bases match TRBD2. V was clipped by 1 base and J by 3 bases; unmatched bases: 14. CDR1 and CDR2 (germline): LGHNA, YNFKEQ. The CDR3 has 18 amino acids. CDR3 residues: CASSQGYRRGDEKETQYF. The CDR3 nucleotides are TGTGCCAGCAGCCAAGGGTATCGTCGGGGGGACGAAAAAGAGACCCAGTACTTC.

The CDR3 spells CASSVGAGGDETQYF. The CDR3 DNA reads as TGTGCCAGCAGCGTAGGGGCAGGGGGCGATGAGACCCAGTACTTC. V is TRBV9 and J is TRBJ2-5; 8 bases match TRBD1. Losses at the gene ends were 0 bases for V and 5 bases for J; bases not matched to a gene: 6. This CDR3 has 15 amino acids. The germline V gene encodes CDR1 SGDLS and CDR2 YYNGEE.

CDR3 in amino acids: CASSFGTSKSNTGELFF. CDR3 DNA sequence: TGTGCCAGCAGCTTTGGGACTTCCAAATCGAACACCGGGGAGCTGTTTTTT. J is TRBJ2-2 and V is TRBV11-2; possible D gene TRBD2, 6 bases. Between the trimmed V and J ends, which lost 3 bases and 0 bases, there was a span of 14 bases. CDR1 and CDR2 (germline): SGHAT, FQNNGV. CDR3 length: 17 residues.

This chain joins TRBV7-2 and TRBJ2-5, with 10 bases fitting TRBD1. Germline-derived CDR1 and CDR2 are SGHTA and FQGNSA. V lost 5 bases to trimming and J lost 3 bases; unmatched junction nucleotides: 9. This CDR3 contains 16 residues. This CDR3 reads CASSPHRGQGEETQYF. The CDR3 DNA follows: TGTGCCAGCAGCCCCCATCGCGGACAGGGGGAAGAGACCCAGTACTTC.

This chain joins TRBV25-1 and TRBJ1-2; TRBD1 matches at 12 bases. Germline CDR1 and CDR2: MGHDK and SYGVNS. With 5 bases clipped from V and 8 bases from J, the junction kept 15 bases outside the gene matches. CDR3 length equals 17 residues. CDR3 DNA: TGTGCCAGCAGTCCCCCCCCCGGGACAGGGGGCCCTTGGGGCTACACCTTC. Translated: CASSPPPGTGGPWGYTF.

The CDR3 DNA reads TGTGCCAGCTCACGGGCAGGGGGCAATCAGCCCCAGCATTTT. Its protein product is CASSRAGGNQPQHF. The rearrangement links TRBV18 to TRBJ1-5; maybe TRBD1 (6 bases). The CDR3 length is 14 residues. The V end lost 4 bases, the J end lost 2 bases, and 9 bases lay between the germline ends. The germline V gene encodes CDR1 KGHSH and CDR2 LQKENI.

The chain joins TRBV6-5 to TRBJ2-7; D is undetermined. Trimming took 6 bases from V and 0 from J, leaving 12 bases between them. This CDR3 region has 14 residues. The germline CDR1 and CDR2 sequences are MNHEY and SVGAGI. The CDR3 spells CASSQAQSSYEQYF. CDR3 nucleotides: TGTGCCAGCAGCCAAGCACAGAGCTCCTACGAGCAGTACTTC.

This chain links TRBV5-4 with TRBJ1-1; D gene uncertain. The germline V and J ends were trimmed by 4 bases and 0 bases, with 13 bases remaining between them. Germline V gives CDR1 SGHNT, CDR2 YYREEE (reference sequence). This CDR3 is 15 amino acids long. The chain's CDR3 is CASSLAGRVNTEAFF. In nucleotides, the CDR3 is TGTGCCAGCAGCCTGGCGGGAAGAGTGAACACTGAAGCTTTCTTT. The full variable domain, its missing parts supplied by reference TRBV5-4 and TRBJ1-1, is ETGVTQSPTHLIKTRGQQVTLRCSSQSGHNTVSWYQQALGQGPQFIFQYYREEENGRGNFPPRFSGLQFPNYSSELNVNALELDDSALYLCASSLAGRVNTEAFFGQGTRLTVV.

V and J are TRBV10-3 and TRBJ2-1; 9 bases line up with TRBD2. The CDR3 sequence is 12 residues long. Germline V CDR1 and CDR2: ENHRY, SYGVKD. V lost 9 bases and J lost 5; bases outside the gene matches: 2. The CDR3: CAMGLADNEQFF. CDR3 coding DNA: TGTGCCATGGGACTAGCAGACAATGAGCAGTTCTTC.

The J gene is TRBJ2-7, the V gene TRBV27; 9 bases match TRBD1. CDR3 size: 15 residues. After removal of 5 bases from V and 6 bases from J, the junction contained 11 bases not matched to a gene. CDR1 and CDR2 (germline): MNHEY, SMNVEV (reference sequence). CDR3 amino acids: CASSTDRGYFGEQYF. The CDR3 bases are TGTGCCAGCAGTACCGACAGGGGGTATTTCGGCGAGCAGTACTTC.

This clone was picked up one time. The chain carries TRBV7-3 and TRBJ2-5; D gene ambiguous. V lost 1 base and J 5 bases, leaving 8 bases between the germline ends. This CDR3 has 13 residues. Germline CDR1 reads SGHTA; CDR2 reads FQGTGA. The chain's CDR3 is CASSLNREETQYF. DNA of the CDR3: TGTGCCAGCAGCTTAAATCGTGAGGAGACCCAGTACTTC.

This chain links TRBV11-2 with TRBJ1-2; D not certain. The CDR3 totals 15 residues. Germline V CDR1 and CDR2: SGHAT, FQNNGV. The V gene lost 0 bases and the J gene lost 5 bases, with 13 bases spanning the gap. This chain's CDR3 is CASSLDLVSFYGYTF. CDR3 nucleotide sequence: TGTGCCAGCAGCTTAGATTTAGTTTCCTTTTATGGCTACACCTTC.

This sequence joins TRBV7-9 and TRBJ1-4; the match to TRBD1 covers 7 bases. The ends lost 6 bases at V and 5 bases at J; junction bases unmatched: 12. Looked up from germline, CDR1 is SEHNR and CDR2 is FQNEAQ (reference sequence). This CDR3 has 16 residues. The CDR3 DNA reads as TGTGCCAGCAGTCCTCCAGGGGGGCTAAAAAATGAAAAACTGTTTTTT. Protein: CASSPPGGLKNEKLFF.

The rearrangement joins TRBV30 to TRBJ1-4, with D maybe TRBD1 (5 bases). V lost 3 bases to trimming and J lost 8 bases, with 13 bases between them. The germline V gene has CDR1 GTSNPN and CDR2 SVGIG (reference sequence). This CDR3 spans 13 amino acids. The CDR3 nucleotides are TGTGCCTGGAGCCCGGCAGGGAAGGAAAAACTGTTTTTT. It codes for CAWSPAGKEKLFF.

Points on this clone: Other nucleotide sequences in the sample specify the same CDR3. The chain recombines TRBV5-1 with TRBJ2-2; TRBD1 matches at 11 bases. V trimming: 4 bases; J trimming: 6 bases; junction bases outside the gene matches: 2. CDR3 size: 14 residues. Per the germline V gene, CDR1 is SGHRS and CDR2 is YFSETQ. Here the CDR3 DNA reads TGCGCCAGCAGCCCGGGACAGGGGGCCGGGGAGCTGTTTTTT. This gives the protein CASSPGQGAGELFF. The full variable domain, completed using reference TRBV5-1 and TRBJ2-2, is KAGVTQTPRYLIKTRGQQVTLSCSPISGHRSVSWYQQTPGQGLQFLFEYFSETQRNKGNFPGRFSGRQFSNSRSEMNVSTLELGDSALYLCASSPGQGAGELFFGEGSRLTVL.

This rearrangement joins TRBV7-2 to TRBJ1-5; TRBD1 aligns across 9 bases. The germline V gene encodes CDR1 SGHTA and CDR2 FQGNSA. The CDR3 runs to 16 residues. J was trimmed by 1 base and V by 1 base; bases with no gene match: 2. For the CDR3, the DNA is TGTGCCAGCAGCTTAGTGGGGACAGGGAGCAATCAGCCCCAGCATTTT. This sequence encodes CASSLVGTGSNQPQHF.

V is TRBV11-3 and J is TRBJ1-1, with unresolved D. The V end lost 4 bases, the J end lost 0 bases, and 6 bases lay between the germline ends. The length of the CDR3 is 13 residues. Germline V CDR1 and CDR2: SGHNT, YENEEA. CDR3 sequence: CASSSTMNTEAFF. In DNA form, the CDR3 reads TGTGCCAGCAGCTCGACAATGAACACTGAAGCTTTCTTT. Together with reference TRBV11-3 and TRBJ1-1, the CDR3 gives the full variable domain: EAGVVQSPRYKIIEKKQPVAFWCNPISGHNTLYWYLQNLGQGPELLIRYENEEAVDDSQLPKDRFSAERLKGVDSTLKIQPAELGDSAVYLCASSSTMNTEAFFGQGTRLTVV.

The V gene is TRBV9, the J gene TRBJ1-2, with 8 bases identical to TRBD1. The CDR3 contains 15 residues. Trimming at V came to 0 bases and at J to 5 bases, leaving 6 bases not matched to a gene. Germline CDR1 reads SGDLS; CDR2 reads YYNGEE. The CDR3 DNA is TGTGCCAGCAGCGTAGCAACAGGGGGTTCGTATGGCTACACCTTC. Translation: CASSVATGGSYGYTF.

V is TRBV30 and J is TRBJ1-2; 10 nucleotides align to TRBD1. Germline CDR1 is GTSNPN and CDR2 is SVGIG (reference sequence). J lost 14 bases, V lost 2 bases, and 14 bases had no gene match. This CDR3 is 14 amino acids long. CDR3 coding DNA: TGTGCCTGGAGTCCCGTAGGACAGGGGGATTGGCTAACCTTC. Its translation: CAWSPVGQGDWLTF.

This sequence joins TRBV3-1 (or the pseudogene TRBV3-2) and TRBJ1-2; perhaps TRBD1 as D (5 bases). CDR3 length equals 14 residues. Germline CDR1 is LGHDT and CDR2 is YNNKEL (reference sequence). V was pared by 3 bases and J by 2 bases, with 10 bases between. The CDR3 DNA reads TGTGCCAGCAGCCATATGACAGCGAACTATGGCTACACCTTC. Protein: CASSHMTANYGYTF.

V gene TRBV9 combines with J gene TRBJ2-3; no clear D gene. There are 17 residues in the CDR3. Germline-derived CDR1 and CDR2 are SGDLS and YYNGEE. V dropped 3 bases and J dropped 3 bases, with 20 bases sitting between them. CDR3: CASSGSGGGALTDTQYF. CDR3 DNA: TGTGCCAGCAGCGGCTCGGGTGGCGGAGCGTTAACAGATACGCAGTATTTT.